This TCR beta chain was identified in a study of blood T cell repertoires in COVID-19. Study overall: Whether acute or convalescent, the COVID-19 samples came from the United States, Italy and Spain. T cells, B-cell-depleted T cells, or PBMCs provided the cDNA or gDNA that served as material.

This clone was seen a few times. Authors' processing steps: How many nucleated cells were present was estimated from reference gene primer amplification. Sequencing was performed with immunoSEQ multiplex PCR; in TCRdb, only in-frame clones are kept and a portion is missing. V and J calls and clone size are copied from that table; D and trimming were computed from the DNA. The sample includes approximately 260,000 clones, roughly 86% of them seen just once. Germline V lookup: CDR1 MNHNS, CDR2 SASEGT. Trimming left V 3 bases short and J 1 base short, with 15 bases between. There are 16 residues in the CDR3.

This sequence originates from a man younger than 35 with active or convalescent COVID-19. The chain links TRBV6-1 to TRBJ1-2; D may be TRBD1 (5 bases). Sample: peripheral blood. As DNA, the CDR3 is TGTGCCAGCAGTGATCCAGGGTCGGGCCTTAACTATGGCTACACCTTC. As protein: CASSDPGSGLNYGYTF.